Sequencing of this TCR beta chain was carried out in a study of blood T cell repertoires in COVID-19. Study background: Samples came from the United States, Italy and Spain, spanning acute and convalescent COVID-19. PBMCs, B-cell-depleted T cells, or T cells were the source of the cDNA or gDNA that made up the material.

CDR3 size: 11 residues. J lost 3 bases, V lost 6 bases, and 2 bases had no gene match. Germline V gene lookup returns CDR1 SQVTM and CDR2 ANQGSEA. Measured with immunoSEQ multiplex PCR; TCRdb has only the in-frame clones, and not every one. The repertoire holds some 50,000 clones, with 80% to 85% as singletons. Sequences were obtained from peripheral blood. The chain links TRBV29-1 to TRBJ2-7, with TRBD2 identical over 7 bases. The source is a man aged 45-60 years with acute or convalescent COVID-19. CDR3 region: CSVGTIYEQYF. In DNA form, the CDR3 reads TGCAGCGTGGGGACTATCTACGAGCAGTACTTC.